One and the same sample provided the 6 T cell receptor beta chains below, sequenced in a study of T-cell reconstitution after alpha-beta-depleted transplantation in children. A TCRbeta library incorporating unique molecular identifiers was prepared. TCRdb analysed the PCR reads with MiXCR anew, one entry per CDR3 protein. The profile shows about 490,000 distinct CDR3 sequences, 8% to 11% of them singletons. The sequenced sample was PBMCs, obtained before TCRalphabeta/CD19-depleted stem cell transplant. Receptors were obtained from a child aged 2 to 10 with inherited bone marrow failure, due to receive a stem cell transplant.

This clonotype occurred many times. The rearrangement joins TRBV11-3 to TRBJ1-1; D perhaps matches TRBD1 (6 bases). Germline V CDR1 and CDR2: SGHNT, YENEEA. V was cut by 2 bases and J by 5 bases, with 9 bases left in between. The CDR3 loop spans 13 amino acids. This chain's CDR3 is CASSLNRDTEAFF. CDR3 DNA sequence: TGTGCCAGCAGCTTAAACAGGGATACTGAAGCTTTCTTT.

This clonotype has only a few counts. CDR3 loop: CASSQRTEEHQPQHF. The CDR3 DNA follows: TGTGCCAGCAGCCAACGGACGGAGGAACATCAGCCCCAGCATTTT. V and J are TRBV16 and TRBJ1-5; D remains ambiguous. CDR3 length: 15 amino acids. Germline-derived CDR1 and CDR2 are KGHSY and FQNENV. V shed 2 bases and J shed 5 bases, with 13 bases lying between them.

This clonotype has a count of ten or more. The chain joins TRBV4-3 to TRBJ2-5; the match to TRBD2 covers 7 bases. This CDR3 is 13 amino acids long. With V trimmed by 4 bases and J by 4 bases, 3 bases remained unmatched. The germline V gene has CDR1 LGHNA and CDR2 YSLEER. The CDR3 sequence is CASSRLAGETQYF. CDR3 in DNA: TGCGCCAGCAGCCGTTTAGCGGGAGAGACCCAGTACTTC.

The table lists this clonotype with many counts. The chain links TRBV27 to TRBJ2-5, with TRBD1 matching 7 bases. The V gene end was trimmed by 0 bases and the J gene end by 5 bases; junction bases not matched to a gene: 9. Germline V gene data show CDR1 as MNHEY and CDR2 as SMNVEV (reference sequence). The CDR3 sequence is 16 residues long. In nucleotides, the CDR3 is TGTGCCAGCAGTTTATCCCGGGACAGTCGTGTGGAGACCCAGTACTTC. Its protein product is CASSLSRDSRVETQYF.

This clonotype has ten or more counts. V and J are TRBV12-3 or TRBV12-4 and TRBJ2-5; D ambiguous. Trimming shortened V by 2 bases and J by 7 bases, and 14 bases separated the two germline ends. The CDR3 runs 14 residues. The CDR3: CASSLSSQWRTQYF. The CDR3, as DNA: TGTGCCAGCAGTTTAAGCTCCCAGTGGCGGACCCAGTACTTC.

The J gene is TRBJ1-3, the V gene TRBV27, with D possibly TRBD1 on 5 matching bases. This CDR3 has 16 residues. Trimming left V 1 base short and J 2 bases short, with 12 bases between. Germline loops: CDR1 MNHEY, CDR2 SMNVEV (reference sequence). CDR3 sequence reads: CASSLYGGRTGNTIYF. CDR3 bases: TGTGCCAGCAGTTTATATGGGGGACGGACTGGAAACACCATATATTTT.